Listed below are T cell receptor beta chains from one sample, sequenced in a study of blood T cell repertoires in COVID-19. Clones were read by immunoSEQ multiplex PCR, and TCRdb kept only the in-frame ones, dropping some. In the table there are just under 85,000 clones, 80% to 90% of which are singletons. The sample was peripheral blood. The receptor set was obtained from an older woman with acute or convalescent COVID-19. Each CDR3 is given with its conserved first and last residue. A D gene is named only where the DNA matches it firmly. The size entry is marked missing in some rows and otherwise reads once, few, many or a size class.

size	V	J	D	DNA	CDR3
.	TRBV2	TRBJ2-6	TRBD1	TGTGCCAGCAGGGACAGGTCCTCGGCCAACGTCCTGACTTTC	CASRDRSSANVLTF
.	TRBV5-6	TRBJ1-2	TRBD1	TGTGCCAGCAGCCGCTCCCGGGACAGGGACGCTCTAGGGTATGGCTACACCTTC	CASSRSRDRDALGYGYTF
.	TRBV30	TRBJ1-1	.	TGTGCCTGGAGTTACCAGGGGAAGACTGAAGCTTTCTTT	CAWSYQGKTEAFF
.	TRBV3-1/TRBV3-2	TRBJ1-4	.	TGTGCCAGCAGCCAAGCAGGGTCTGCTGAAAAACTGTTTTTT	CASSQAGSAEKLFF
.	TRBV10-3	TRBJ2-5	.	TGTGCCTCCCGACAGGCGCAAGAGACCCAGTACTTC	CASRQAQETQYF
few	TRBV3-1/TRBV3-2	TRBJ2-2	.	TGTGCCAGCAGCGGCAGGATGACCGGGGAGCTGTTTTTT	CASSGRMTGELFF
.	TRBV29-1	TRBJ2-3	.	TGCAGCGTTGTTGAGGGTCCGTCTAGCACAGATACGCAGTATTTT	CSVVEGPSSTDTQYF
.	TRBV5-1	TRBJ2-2	.	TGCGCCAGCAGCTTGGTCGAGACCGGGGAGCTGTTTTTT	CASSLVETGELFF
few	TRBV7-2	TRBJ1-1	.	TGTGCCAGCAGCTTAGCGCTAATCCAGGGGACTGAAGCTTTCTTT	CASSLALIQGTEAFF
.	TRBV27	TRBJ2-7	.	TGTGCCAGCAGGGCACTAGGGGGCTCCTACGAGCAGTACTTC	CASRALGGSYEQYF
.	TRBV6-6	TRBJ2-7	TRBD1	TGTGCCAGCAGTGACAGGGGGTTCAACGAGCAGTACTTC	CASSDRGFNEQYF
.	TRBV7-7	TRBJ2-1	.	TGTGCTAGCAGCCTAGGGAAGGGGCTTTACAATGAGCAGTTCTTC	CASSLGKGLYNEQFF
.	TRBV5-4	TRBJ1-1	.	TGTGCCAGCAGCTTGGGTGACTCAGGGACTGAAGCTTTCTTT	CASSLGDSGTEAFF
.	TRBV6-1	TRBJ1-5	.	TGTGCCAGCAGTGATATGGGGGGAGGGAATCAGCCCCAGCATTTT	CASSDMGGGNQPQHF
.	TRBV7-9	TRBJ2-5	.	TGTGCCAGCAGCGTCCGGGTCCCCTTGGGAGAGACCCAGTACTTC	CASSVRVPLGETQYF
.	TRBV27	TRBJ1-5	.	TGTGCCAGCAGTTTAATGGGAGGAGAGGTACAGCCCCAGCATTTT	CASSLMGGEVQPQHF
.	TRBV3-1/TRBV3-2	TRBJ2-3	TRBD2	TGTGCCAGCAGCTCCCTAGCGGGGGGGCCGACAGATACGCAGTATTTT	CASSSLAGGPTDTQYF
.	TRBV11-3	TRBJ1-3	.	TGTGCCAGCAGCTTAAGAGGATCTTCGAGCTCTGGAAACACCATATATTTT	CASSLRGSSSSGNTIYF
.	TRBV24-1	TRBJ2-1	.	TGTGCCACCAGTGACCCGGGGGGGGACAGGGACAATGAGCAGTTCTTC	CATSDPGGDRDNEQFF
few	TRBV6-6	TRBJ2-7	TRBD2	TGTGCCAGCAGACTCCACGGCGGGGGGTCCTCCTACGAGCAGTACTTC	CASRLHGGGSSYEQYF
.	TRBV13	TRBJ2-5	.	TGTGCCAGCAGCTTATGGGGAGGAGAGACCCAGTACTTC	CASSLWGGETQYF
once	TRBV2	TRBJ2-5	TRBD2	TGTGCCAGCTTCTGGGAGCGGGGGGTTCAAGAGACCCAGTACTTC	CASFWERGVQETQYF
.	TRBV4-2	TRBJ1-1	.	TGTGCCAGCAGCCAAGATTTGGGAGAGACTGAAGCTTTCTTT	CASSQDLGETEAFF
.	TRBV5-8	TRBJ2-5	.	TGTGCCAGCAGCTCGGACAGAATTTCTCAAGAGACCCAGTACTTC	CASSSDRISQETQYF